This T cell receptor beta chain was found in a study of CD4 T cells in relation to SARS-CoV-2 and coronaviruses. In the study overall: After roughly ten days of antigen culture, PBMC TCR beta CDR3s were sequenced.

The table came from immunoSEQ multiplex PCR; TCRdb's copy has only in-frame clones and leaves some out. The table has about 35,000 clones, 77% seen once. This CDR3 is 13 amino acids long. Trimming removed 4 bases at V and 0 bases at J, with 4 bases between. Germline V lookup: CDR1 LNHNV, CDR2 YYDKDF (reference sequence). For about nine days, roughly 9.4 x 10^4 sorted CD4+ cells grew with T cell-depleted PBMCs and CEF. This clone was recorded a few times. What it binds is not known. The sequenced sample was memory CD4+ T cells from PBMCs, cultured in vitro. This TCR was sampled from an adult with COVID-19. This rearrangement joins TRBV15 to TRBJ1-3; D is uncertain. DNA for the CDR3: TGTGCCACCAGCACGGCCTCTGGAAACACCATATATTTT. Amino acid sequence: CATSTASGNTIYF.